This T cell receptor beta chain came from a study of response to subunit inactivated influenza vaccine. TCRdb passed the RT-PCR reads through MiXCR, listing each CDR3 protein once. The sample lists some 600,000 distinct CDR3 sequences; 14% were seen once. Concerning this clonotype: Its antigen is not known.

Regarding the study as a whole: There was a suggestion from the authors that each seasonal influenza vaccination recruits few new T cells.

This clonotype was obtained from a man aged 50 to 59 who received an inactivated influenza vaccine. The starting material was PBMCs from blood, obtained 14 to 15 days before vaccination.

This CDR3 is CASTPLADTYEQYF. Here the CDR3 DNA reads TGTGCCAGCACTCCTCTGGCGGACACCTACGAGCAGTACTTC. The chain uses TRBV6-2 or TRBV6-3 and TRBJ2-7; the D gene is possibly TRBD1 (5 bases). The germline gives CDR1 MNHEY, CDR2 SVGEGT. The CDR3 is 14 amino acids. V lost 7 bases and J 2 bases, leaving 15 bases between the germline ends.